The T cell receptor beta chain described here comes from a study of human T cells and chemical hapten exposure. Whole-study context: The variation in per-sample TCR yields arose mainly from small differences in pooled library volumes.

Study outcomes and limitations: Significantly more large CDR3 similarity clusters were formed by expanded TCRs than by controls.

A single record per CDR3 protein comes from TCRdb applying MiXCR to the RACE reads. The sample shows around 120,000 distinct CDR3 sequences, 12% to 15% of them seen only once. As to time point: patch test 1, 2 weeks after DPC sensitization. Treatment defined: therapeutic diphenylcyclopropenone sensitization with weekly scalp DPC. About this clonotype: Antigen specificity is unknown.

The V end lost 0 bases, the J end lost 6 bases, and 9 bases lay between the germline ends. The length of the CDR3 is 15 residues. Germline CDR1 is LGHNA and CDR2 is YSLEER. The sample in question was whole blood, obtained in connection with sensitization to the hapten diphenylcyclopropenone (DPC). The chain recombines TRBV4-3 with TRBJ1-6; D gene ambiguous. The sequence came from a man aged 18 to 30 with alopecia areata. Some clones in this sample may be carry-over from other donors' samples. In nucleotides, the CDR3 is TGCGCCAGCAGCCAAGATCCAGGTCCTAATTCACCCCTCCACTTT. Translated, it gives CASSQDPGPNSPLHF.